A selection of T cell receptor beta chains follows, all from one sample in a study of T cell responses to AZD1222 COVID-19 vaccine. Only in-frame clones appear in the TCRdb table, and some are missing; sequencing was by immunoSEQ multiplex PCR. This table holds roughly 140,000 clones, 85% to 95% found once. The material sequenced was peripheral blood, taken on day 0 of AZD1222 vaccination. These receptors all come from an adult in good health. Both conserved end residues are part of each CDR3. D genes are given only for firm matches. Not every row has a clone size; where given, it reads once, few, many or a size class.

size	D	J	V	CDR3	DNA
-	-	TRBJ1-1	TRBV2	CASRAPGGWTEAFF	TGTGCCAGCAGGGCCCCCGGGGGCTGGACTGAAGCTTTCTTT
few	-	TRBJ1-2	TRBV18	CASSPEGYGYTF	TGTGCCAGCTCACCGGAGGGCTATGGCTACACCTTC
-	TRBD1	TRBJ1-1	TRBV29-1	CSVAQHGQADLNTEAFF	TGCAGCGTTGCGCAACACGGACAGGCCGATCTGAACACTGAAGCTTTCTTT
-	-	TRBJ2-1	TRBV19	CASRKGPNSYNEQFF	TGTGCCAGTAGAAAGGGACCGAATTCCTACAATGAGCAGTTCTTC
-	-	TRBJ2-2	TRBV2	CASSDLGDWAGELFF	TGTGCCAGCAGTGATTTGGGAGACTGGGCCGGGGAGCTGTTTTTT
-	-	TRBJ2-6	TRBV19	CASSRQLITGSGANVLTF	TGTGCCAGTAGTAGACAACTTATTACAGGGTCTGGGGCCAACGTCCTGACTTTC
-	TRBD1	TRBJ1-1	TRBV2	CASSVGTGMNTEAFF	TGTGCCAGCAGTGTGGGGACAGGAATGAACACTGAAGCTTTCTTT
-	-	TRBJ2-6	TRBV12-1	CASTLQAGSGANVLTF	TGTGCCAGCACTCTCCAAGCAGGGTCTGGGGCCAACGTCCTGACTTTC
-	-	TRBJ2-5	TRBV24-1	CATSDHQETQYF	TGTGCCACCAGTGACCACCAAGAGACCCAGTACTTC
-	-	TRBJ2-7	TRBV11-2	CASSPGAYDEQYF	TGTGCCAGCAGCCCCGGCGCCTACGACGAGCAGTACTTC
-	-	TRBJ1-3	TRBV7-8	CASSLFMSGGPGNTIYF	TGTGCCAGCAGCTTATTTATGAGCGGGGGCCCTGGAAACACCATATATTTT
-	TRBD1	TRBJ1-1	TRBV19	CAIRTGGAENTEAFF	TGTGCCATCAGGACAGGGGGCGCGGAGAACACTGAAGCTTTCTTT
-	-	TRBJ2-2	TRBV15	CATSVGPLGTSGELFF	TGTGCCACCAGCGTAGGGCCTCTAGGGACCTCCGGGGAGCTGTTTTTT
-	-	TRBJ2-1	TRBV6-6	CASSPRDPKGSYNEQFF	TGTGCCAGCAGTCCTCGGGACCCGAAGGGGTCCTACAATGAGCAGTTCTTC
-	-	TRBJ1-1	TRBV3-1/TRBV3-2	CASSQVGGSTEAFF	TGTGCCAGCAGCCAAGTCGGAGGGAGCACTGAAGCTTTCTTT
once	-	TRBJ2-5	TRBV15	CATSSRTGGTQYF	TGTGCCACCAGCTCACGGACGGGCGGGACCCAGTACTTC
-	-	TRBJ2-3	TRBV4-2	CASSQEEVFGTQYF	TGTGCCAGCAGCCAAGAAGAAGTATTCGGTACGCAGTATTTT
-	TRBD2	TRBJ2-1	TRBV5-5	CASSRFGTSGSSYNEQFF	TGTGCCAGCAGCCGCTTCGGGACTAGCGGGAGCTCCTACAATGAGCAGTTCTTC
-	-	TRBJ1-4	TRBV21-1	CASSNRDLGFF	TGTGCCAGCAGCAACCGGGACCTCGGGTTTTTT
-	-	TRBJ1-4	TRBV19	CASRTKAPGGEKLFF	TGTGCCAGTAGGACTAAGGCCCCGGGTGGTGAAAAACTGTTTTTT
few	-	TRBJ2-1	TRBV7-3	CASRGTDSNEQFF	TGTGCCAGCCGAGGAACAGACTCCAATGAGCAGTTCTTC
-	-	TRBJ1-2	TRBV5-6	CASSFGGVYGYTF	TGTGCCAGCAGCTTTGGAGGGGTCTATGGCTACACCTTC
-	-	TRBJ1-1	TRBV5-4	CASSRGVETEAFF	TGTGCCAGCAGCCGGGGGGTGGAAACTGAAGCTTTCTTT
-	-	TRBJ1-1	TRBV5-1	CASSYQGRDTEAFF	TGCGCCAGCAGTTACCAGGGGCGGGACACTGAAGCTTTCTTT
-	TRBD1	TRBJ1-1	TRBV6-5	CASSPDRGVTEAFF	TGTGCCAGCAGTCCCGACAGGGGAGTCACTGAAGCTTTCTTT
once	-	TRBJ2-1	TRBV9	CASSVSGTNYNEQFF	TGTGCCAGCAGCGTTAGCGGAACCAATTACAATGAGCAGTTCTTC
-	-	TRBJ1-5	TRBV18	CASSPLSGRYSNQPQHF	TGTGCCAGCTCACCGCTCTCGGGACGGTATAGCAATCAGCCCCAGCATTTT
-	-	TRBJ2-5	TRBV21-1	CASSKIPTSGSVETQYF	TGTGCCAGCAGCAAAATCCCCACTAGCGGGAGTGTTGAGACCCAGTACTTC
once	TRBD1	TRBJ1-3	TRBV11-2	CASSLTGVVGNTIYF	TGTGCCAGCAGCCTTACAGGGGTTGTTGGAAACACCATATATTTT
-	-	TRBJ1-1	TRBV5-1	CASSRQVGLNTEAFF	TGCGCCAGCAGCAGACAGGTGGGGTTGAACACTGAAGCTTTCTTT
-	-	TRBJ1-6	TRBV7-2	CASSLGGLGNSPLHF	TGTGCCAGCAGCTTAGGGGGGCTAGGTAATTCACCCCTCCACTTT
-	TRBD1	TRBJ1-3	TRBV5-1	CASSLGDRGLGNTIYF	TGCGCCAGCAGCTTGGGGGACAGGGGGCTTGGAAACACCATATATTTT
-	TRBD2	TRBJ2-7	TRBV7-8	CASSLVSGSTYEQYF	TGTGCCAGCAGCTTAGTTAGCGGGAGTACCTACGAGCAGTACTTC
few	-	TRBJ2-2	TRBV2	CASSEEGQGNTGELFF	TGTGCCAGCAGTGAAGAAGGGCAGGGGAACACCGGGGAGCTGTTTTTT
-	TRBD2	TRBJ2-3	TRBV30	CAWSVFIMVWGGRITDTQYF	TGTGCCTGGAGTGTATTTATTATGGTCTGGGGGGGTCGGATCACAGATACGCAGTATTTT
-	TRBD1	TRBJ2-7	TRBV27	CASSWTGRSYEQYF	TGTGCCAGCAGTTGGACAGGGAGGTCCTACGAGCAGTACTTC
-	-	TRBJ2-7	TRBV5-1	CASSLGRWSYEQYF	TGCGCCAGCAGCTTGGGTAGGTGGTCCTACGAGCAGTACTTC
-	-	TRBJ2-7	TRBV6-1	CAAGTSYEQYF	TGTGCCGCGGGGACCTCCTACGAGCAGTACTTC
-	-	TRBJ2-7	TRBV10-1	CASSESGAGTGYEQYF	TGCGCCAGCAGTGAGTCGGGCGCAGGGACCGGCTACGAGCAGTACTTC
-	-	TRBJ1-3	TRBV5-1	CASSLAGVPGNTIYF	TGCGCCAGCAGCCTGGCGGGAGTTCCTGGAAACACCATATATTTT
-	-	TRBJ1-3	TRBV15	CATSLRSSPGNTIYF	TGTGCCACCAGCCTAAGATCTAGCCCTGGAAACACCATATATTTT
-	-	TRBJ1-5	TRBV21-1	CASSKGRPRGSQPQHF	TGTGCCAGCAGCAAAGGACGGCCGAGGGGGAGTCAGCCCCAGCATTTT
-	-	TRBJ2-5	TRBV18	CASSPPGLGDQYF	TGTGCCAGCTCACCCCCCGGGTTGGGGGACCAGTACTTC
-	TRBD1	TRBJ2-7	TRBV28	CASSLNRGSEQYF	TGTGCCAGCAGTTTAAACAGGGGCTCCGAGCAGTACTTC
once	-	TRBJ1-6	TRBV6-1	CASSEIVGDNSPLHF	TGTGCCAGCAGTGAAATCGTGGGGGATAATTCACCCCTCCACTTT
-	-	TRBJ1-1	TRBV7-9	CASSSPTEKAFF	TGTGCCAGCAGCAGTCCGACAGAGAAAGCTTTCTTT
once	-	TRBJ1-2	TRBV2	CASSGIVRGGGYTF	TGTGCCAGCAGTGGAATTGTCAGGGGAGGTGGCTACACCTTC
-	TRBD1	TRBJ2-7	TRBV6-4	CASSESWTGKNEQYF	TGTGCCAGCAGTGAATCCTGGACAGGGAAAAACGAGCAGTACTTC
-	-	TRBJ2-1	TRBV9	CASSVASGRNEQFF	TGTGCCAGCAGCGTAGCCAGCGGGCGCAATGAGCAGTTCTTC
-	-	TRBJ2-5	TRBV19	CASSRRGGGIQETQYF	TGTGCCAGTAGTCGCCGAGGGGGGGGAATCCAAGAGACCCAGTACTTC
-	-	TRBJ1-6	TRBV9	CASSPTTDPVSSPLHF	TGTGCCAGCAGCCCTACGACAGACCCAGTGAGTTCACCCCTCCACTTT
-	-	TRBJ2-5	TRBV20-1	CSASSRGQETQYF	TGCAGTGCTAGTTCCAGGGGCCAAGAGACCCAGTACTTC
-	-	TRBJ2-5	TRBV11-1	CASSSRDRGETQYF	TGTGCCAGCAGCTCCCGGGACCGTGGGGAGACCCAGTACTTC
once	TRBD1	TRBJ1-5	TRBV27	CASSVQGAGGAQHF	TGTGCCAGCAGTGTCCAGGGGGCTGGTGGGGCCCAGCATTTT
once	-	TRBJ2-3	TRBV6-5	CASSYSTGTNTDTQYF	TGTGCCAGCAGTTACTCGACGGGGACCAACACAGATACGCAGTATTTT